The 18 T cell receptor beta chains given below trace back to one sample, sequenced in a study of T cell changes during pregnancy in multiple sclerosis. Clones were read by immunoSEQ multiplex PCR, and TCRdb kept only the in-frame ones, dropping some. This table has around 64,000 clones, approximately 91% appearing once. Sequencing was performed on CD4+ T cells from peripheral blood mononuclear cells, taken after pregnancy. The receptor set was obtained from a female donor with multiple sclerosis, enrolled in a pregnancy study.

The chain carries TRBV28 and TRBJ2-7; 11 bases match TRBD2. Trimming removed 3 bases from V and 0 bases from J; junction bases left unmatched: 4. This CDR3 region has 16 residues. The V gene's germline CDR1 is MDHEN and CDR2 SYDVKM. The CDR3 spells CASSFHTSGSSYEQYF. DNA of the CDR3: TGTGCCAGCAGTTTCCATACTAGCGGGAGCTCCTACGAGCAGTACTTC. The full variable domain, rest sourced from reference TRBV28 and TRBJ2-7, is DVKVTQSSRYLVKRTGEKVFLECVQDMDHENMFWYRQDPGLGLRLIYFSYDVKMKEKGDIPEGYSVSREKKERFSLILESASTNQTSMYLCASSFHTSGSSYEQYFGPGTRLTVT.

This rearrangement joins TRBV19 to TRBJ1-1; TRBD1 might be the D (5 bases). The V gene's germline CDR1 is LNHDA and CDR2 SQIVND (reference sequence). This CDR3 has 15 amino acids. V shed 5 bases and J shed 1 base, with 14 bases lying between them. The CDR3 DNA follows: TGTGCCAGTAGTCTTCGGGCAGGGTGGAACACTGAAGCTTTCTTT. Translating gives CASSLRAGWNTEAFF.

The genes are TRBV10-3 and TRBJ1-5, with D perhaps TRBD1 (6 bases). The CDR3 sequence is 17 residues long. Germline loops: CDR1 ENHRY, CDR2 SYGVKD. The V and J ends lost 0 bases and 0 bases respectively, with 12 bases between them. CDR3 sequence (DNA): TGTGCCATCAGTGAGTCGGGCAGGGGATATAGCAATCAGCCCCAGCATTTT. This codes for CAISESGRGYSNQPQHF.

The chain carries TRBV15 and TRBJ2-7; TRBD2 matches at 7 bases. J gave up 7 bases and V 4 bases, and 13 bases lay outside the gene matches. Per the germline V gene, CDR1 is LNHNV and CDR2 is YYDKDF (reference sequence). This CDR3 contains 15 residues. The CDR3, as DNA: TGTGCCACCAGCAAGGGGCAGGGACTATACGAGGAGCAGTACTTC. The encoded protein is CATSKGQGLYEEQYF.

This clone is a singleton in its sample. The V gene is TRBV5-4, the J gene TRBJ2-5; the D gene is possibly TRBD1 (5 bases). From germline, CDR1 is SGHNT and CDR2 YYREEE (reference sequence). This CDR3 is 14 amino acids long. V lost 6 bases and J lost 0, with 12 bases in between. The CDR3 sequence is CASKQAAYQETQYF. The CDR3 DNA follows: TGTGCCAGCAAACAGGCCGCGTACCAAGAGACCCAGTACTTC.

The chain couples TRBV15 to TRBJ2-3; 10 bases are a match to TRBD2. Losses at the gene ends were 1 base for V and 10 bases for J; bases not matched to a gene: 2. CDR3 length: 13 amino acids. Germline values: CDR1 LNHNV, CDR2 YYDKDF (reference sequence). The CDR3 sequence is CATSRGGLAAQYF. CDR3 nucleotides: TGTGCCACCAGCAGAGGAGGACTAGCGGCGCAGTATTTT.

The gene calls are TRBV19 and TRBJ2-7; 7 bases line up with TRBD1. The germline V gene encodes CDR1 LNHDA and CDR2 SQIVND (reference sequence). The V gene end was trimmed by 3 bases and the J gene end by 7 bases; junction bases not matched to a gene: 6. The CDR3 covers 13 residues. The CDR3 loop is CASSMQGDGEQYF. As DNA, the CDR3 is TGTGCCAGTAGTATGCAGGGGGATGGGGAGCAGTACTTC.

The rearrangement links TRBV11-3 to TRBJ2-2; D perhaps matches TRBD1 (6 bases). Germline loops: CDR1 SGHNT, CDR2 YENEEA. The CDR3 has 13 residues. V was shortened by 8 bases and J by 1 base, with 8 bases between the two germline ends. CDR3 in amino acids: CASGTMNTGELFF. As DNA, the CDR3 is TGTGCCAGCGGGACAATGAACACCGGGGAGCTGTTTTTT.

J is TRBJ1-2 and V is TRBV27; tentatively, D is TRBD1 (6 bases). This CDR3 region has 15 residues. Germline V lookup: CDR1 MNHEY, CDR2 SMNVEV (reference sequence). The germline V and J ends were trimmed by 4 bases and 6 bases, with 18 bases remaining between them. The CDR3 nucleotides read TGTGCCAGCAGTTCTACCCTTGACAGGTGGAATGGCTACACCTTC. It yields the protein CASSSTLDRWNGYTF.

This clone has only one observation. This chain joins TRBV5-1 and TRBJ2-5; 7 bases agree with TRBD2. Per the germline V gene, CDR1 is SGHRS and CDR2 is YFSETQ. Trimming removed 0 bases from V and 0 bases from J; junction bases left unmatched: 5. The CDR3 sequence is 16 residues long. Here the CDR3 DNA reads TGCGCCAGCAGCTTGGCTCGCCTAGCGGACCAAGAGACCCAGTACTTC. Protein: CASSLARLADQETQYF.

The CDR3 bases are TGTGCCAGCAGCGTAAGCCCGCGCAATGAGCAGTTCTTC. Amino acids: CASSVSPRNEQFF. This rearrangement joins TRBV9 to TRBJ2-1; D not certain. The ends were cut back, 1 base at V and 6 bases at J, with 8 bases in the middle. There are 13 residues in the CDR3. Germline-derived CDR1 and CDR2 are SGDLS and YYNGEE. The whole variable domain, remainder taken from reference TRBV9 and TRBJ2-1, is DSGVTQTPKHLITATGQRVTLRCSPRSGDLSVYWYQQSLDQGLQFLIQYYNGEERAKGNILERFSAQQFPDLHSELNLSSLELGDSALYFCASSVSPRNEQFFGPGTRLTVL.

This rearrangement joins TRBV25-1 to TRBJ2-7, with TRBD2 matching 9 bases. The CDR3 length is 16 residues. Germline V CDR1 and CDR2: MGHDK, SYGVNS. V lost 7 bases and J lost 6; bases outside the gene matches: 16. The CDR3, as DNA: TGTGCCAGCACACTAGCGGGCACATCGGGAGGGGTCGAGCAGTACTTC. It specifies CASTLAGTSGGVEQYF.

The chain combines TRBV7-9 with TRBJ2-2; 8 bases line up with TRBD1. The CDR3 contains 15 residues. The trim removed 3 bases at V and 4 bases at J, leaving 4 bases unmatched. Germline loops: CDR1 SEHNR, CDR2 FQNEAQ (reference sequence). CDR3 nucleotide sequence: TGTGCCAGCAGCTTTTCAGGGGGCCCCACCGGGGAGCTGTTTTTT. This translates into CASSFSGGPTGELFF.

V gene TRBV18 combines with J gene TRBJ1-1; 7 bases line up with TRBD1. The trim removed 4 bases at V and 2 bases at J, leaving 7 bases unmatched. Looked up from germline, CDR1 is KGHSH and CDR2 is LQKENI. This CDR3 region has 15 residues. The CDR3 spells CASSRSGQTNTEAFF. For the CDR3, the DNA is TGTGCCAGCTCACGATCGGGACAGACTAACACTGAAGCTTTCTTT. Based on the CDR3 plus reference TRBV18 and TRBJ1-1, the full variable domain is NAGVMQNPRHLVRRRGQEARLRCSPMKGHSHVYWYRQLPEEGLKFMVYLQKENIIDESGMPKERFSAEFPKEGPSILRIQQVVRGDSAAYFCASSRSGQTNTEAFFGQGTRLTVV.

The chain recombines TRBV7-5 with TRBJ2-7; TRBD2, the table's D call, was not compared with the DNA. TRBV7-5 is deemed a pseudogene. The CDR3 spans 18 residues. CDR3 residues: CVRSLVWTSGARVYEQYF. The DNA of the CDR3 is TGTGTCAGAAGCTTAGTTTGGACTAGCGGGGCTAGAGTTTACGAGCAGTACTTC.

The chain employs TRBV6-1 and TRBJ2-5; 9 bases are shared with TRBD1. The CDR3 spans 13 residues. V was pared by 5 bases and J by 5 bases, with 3 bases of the junction left unmatched. Per germline, CDR1 MNHNS and CDR2 SASEGT. As DNA, the CDR3 is TGTGCCAGCAGTATAGACAGGGGGGAGACCCAGTACTTC. It codes for CASSIDRGETQYF.

The chain couples TRBV7-9 to TRBJ2-7; tentatively, D is TRBD2 (6 bases). The germline CDR1 and CDR2 sequences are SEHNR and FQNEAQ (reference sequence). Trimming took off 1 base at V and 3 bases at J, with 10 bases between the two ends. CDR3 length equals 14 residues. CDR3 loop: CASSLDRRGYEQYF. CDR3 coding DNA: TGTGCCAGCAGCTTAGATAGGAGGGGCTACGAGCAGTACTTC.

The V and J genes are TRBV5-1 and TRBJ1-1; maybe TRBD1 (6 bases). Per the germline V gene, CDR1 is SGHRS and CDR2 is YFSETQ. The ends were cut back, 4 bases at V and 1 base at J, with 11 bases in the middle. The CDR3 sequence is 14 residues long. The CDR3 protein is CASSPGQRNTEAFF. CDR3 sequence (DNA): TGCGCCAGCAGCCCGGGACAAAGGAACACTGAAGCTTTCTTT.